Following are 13 T cell receptor beta chains from one sample sequenced in a study of T cells in Graves' hyperthyroidism and ophthalmopathy. Amplification of TCR beta CDR3 regions used RNA as the template. Researchers ran a first-round RT-PCR on the TCR CDR3 using the HTBI primer set. TCRdb analysed the multiplex PCR reads with MiXCR anew, one entry per CDR3 protein. The sample shows some 400,000 distinct CDR3 sequences, around an eighth of them seen only once. Source material: blood. These TCRs come from a man younger than 45 with Graves' hyperthyroidism that later progressed to Graves' ophthalmopathy.

V gene TRBV24-1 combines with J gene TRBJ1-2, with 10 bases matching TRBD1. J lost 4 bases, V lost 3 bases, and 7 bases had no gene match. CDR3 size: 16 residues. The germline V gene encodes CDR1 KGHDR and CDR2 SFDVKD. CDR3 loop: CATSDERDRGGYGYTF. CDR3 DNA: TGTGCCACCAGTGATGAGAGGGACAGGGGAGGCTATGGCTACACCTTC.

V gene TRBV20-1 combines with J gene TRBJ1-2; 9 positions match TRBD1. With 0 bases clipped from V and 4 bases from J, the junction kept 9 bases outside the gene matches. The CDR3 consists of 16 residues. Germline loops: CDR1 DFQATT, CDR2 SNEGSKA (reference sequence). The CDR3 DNA reads TGCAGTGCTAGAGATTGGGGAACAGGGGGCGGCTATGGCTACACCTTC. Protein product: CSARDWGTGGGYGYTF.

This clonotype was seen a handful of times. This sequence joins TRBV12-3 or TRBV12-4 and TRBJ1-5; TRBD1 is a possible D gene (5 bases). Trimming cost V 2 bases and J 1 base, with 12 bases left between them. CDR3 length equals 16 residues. The CDR3 DNA reads as TGTGCCAGCAGTTTATCTCGGGGGTCCAGCAATCAGCCCCAGCATTTT. It specifies CASSLSRGSSNQPQHF.

This clonotype was recorded many times. This sequence joins TRBV5-1 and TRBJ1-2; D possibly corresponds to TRBD1 (5 bases). The V gene's germline CDR1 is SGHRS and CDR2 YFSETQ. This CDR3 has 14 residues. The V gene lost 1 base and the J gene lost 6 bases, with 13 bases spanning the gap. CDR3 amino acids: CASSLSLPQDGYTF. The CDR3 DNA is TGCGCCAGCAGCTTGTCCCTCCCACAGGATGGCTACACCTTC.

This clonotype was counted many times. The genes are TRBV11-2 and TRBJ2-2, with 8 nucleotides matching TRBD2. CDR3 size: 16 residues. CDR1 is SGHAT, CDR2 FQNNGV, per germline. The junction had 7 bases not matched to a gene; V was cut back by 5 bases and J by 2 bases. The chain's CDR3 is CASSLSGGLNTGELFF. The DNA of the CDR3 is TGTGCCAGCAGCCTAAGCGGGGGACTTAACACCGGGGAGCTGTTTTTT.

As regards this clonotype: The limits of the CDR3 on the DNA are not certain, so only TCRdb's listed CDR3 is given. The CDR3: CASSDSALYLCASSLAGDPYEQYF. The chain recombines TRBV6-2 or TRBV6-3 with TRBJ2-7; the table's D call, TRBD2, has no DNA check behind it. The CDR3 is 24 residues long, counting both termini. Per germline, CDR1 MNHEY and CDR2 SVGEGT.

This clonotype was recorded many times. This sequence joins TRBV11-3 and TRBJ2-1; TRBD2 aligns across 8 bases. Germline-derived CDR1 and CDR2 are SGHNT and YENEEA. This CDR3 is 14 amino acids long. V was clipped by 5 bases and J by 4 bases; unmatched bases: 4. CDR3 loop: CASSPAGGYNEQFF. The DNA for the CDR3 is TGTGCCAGCAGCCCGGCGGGGGGTTACAATGAGCAGTTCTTC.

This clonotype was counted at least ten times. This sequence joins TRBV10-2 and TRBJ1-2; D not certain. From germline, CDR1 is WSHSY and CDR2 SAAADI. This CDR3 spans 13 amino acids. The V and J ends lost 7 bases and 8 bases respectively, with 17 bases between them. The DNA of the CDR3 is TGCGCCAGCAAGGCCCCAGGTTCCTCCGGCTACACCTTC. It is translated as CASKAPGSSGYTF.

V and J are TRBV27 and TRBJ2-1; D unclear. The length of the CDR3 is 15 residues. V lost 9 bases to trimming and J lost 0 bases, with 15 bases between them. Germline CDR1 MNHEY, CDR2 SMNVEV (reference sequence). CDR3 sequence: CARPGLGSSYNEQFF. CDR3 coding DNA: TGTGCCAGACCTGGTTTGGGCAGCTCCTACAATGAGCAGTTCTTC.

The rearrangement uses TRBV11-2 and TRBJ1-4; D ambiguous. Germline CDR1 SGHAT, CDR2 FQNNGV. The germline V and J ends were trimmed by 2 bases and 6 bases, with 10 bases remaining between them. The CDR3 is 14 residues long. The CDR3 sequence is CASSLSGDDEKLFF. CDR3 nucleotide sequence: TGTGCCAGCAGCTTAAGCGGGGATGATGAAAAACTGTTTTTT.

In this sample, this clonotype turned up a few times. The chain joins TRBV20-1 to TRBJ1-2; D uncertain. Trimming stripped 1 base from V and 5 bases from J, with 17 bases between. This CDR3 contains 15 residues. Germline loops: CDR1 DFQATT, CDR2 SNEGSKA (reference sequence). The CDR3 bases are TGCAGTGCTAGAGCGACGGAGGCAGTTCCTTATGGCTACACCTTC. Protein sequence: CSARATEAVPYGYTF.

This clonotype was observed a few times. V gene TRBV20-1 combines with J gene TRBJ1-4; D call uncertain. The CDR3 runs 11 residues. Germline V gives CDR1 DFQATT, CDR2 SNEGSKA (reference sequence). V was shortened by 3 bases and J by 4 bases, with 3 bases between the two germline ends. Written as DNA, the CDR3 is TGCAGTGCTAGGCTTAATGAAAAACTGTTTTTT. It yields the protein CSARLNEKLFF.

J is TRBJ2-2 and V is TRBV4-1; D is unresolved. The CDR3 runs to 18 residues. Per germline, CDR1 MGHRA and CDR2 YSYEKL. With 4 bases removed from V and 0 bases from J, the gap between germline ends came to 18 bases. The CDR3 bases are TGCGCCAGCAGCCCTCGTGGCAGACGGGTGGCGAACACCGGGGAGCTGTTTTTT. The encoded protein is CASSPRGRRVANTGELFF.